The next 10 T cell receptor beta chains were all read from a single sample in a study of T cells in Graves' hyperthyroidism and ophthalmopathy. TCR beta CDR3 sequences were amplified from RNA transcripts. Researchers ran a first-round RT-PCR on the TCR CDR3 using the HTBI primer set. TCRdb ran MiXCR on the multiplex PCR reads and lists one entry per CDR3 protein. The sample has 610,000 or so distinct CDR3 sequences, approximately 44% seen once. Sequencing was done on a sample of peripheral blood or thyroid tissue (not recorded which). These receptors all stem from a woman between 18 and 29 years old with Graves' hyperthyroidism.

This chain uses TRBV20-1 with TRBJ2-2; D is unclear. The V end lost 7 bases, the J end lost 6 bases, and 3 bases lay between the germline ends. The germline CDR1 and CDR2 sequences are DFQATT and SNEGSKA (reference sequence). CDR3 length equals 9 residues. The CDR3 DNA reads as TGCAGTGTCTCCGGGGAGCTGTTTTTT. Its protein is CSVSGELFF.

This clonotype was seen many times. The gene calls are TRBV7-9 and TRBJ2-5, with TRBD2 matching over 8 bases. This CDR3 region has 15 residues. After removal of 6 bases from V and 3 bases from J, the junction contained 9 bases not matched to a gene. Per germline, CDR1 SEHNR and CDR2 FQNEAQ (reference sequence). The CDR3 protein is CASRKPGLEKETQYF. The CDR3 DNA reads TGTGCCAGCAGGAAACCGGGACTAGAAAAAGAGACCCAGTACTTC.

This chain connects TRBV10-3 to TRBJ1-6; 9 nucleotides line up with TRBD1. Germline V lookup: CDR1 ENHRY, CDR2 SYGVKD. V shed 8 bases, J shed 10 bases, and the junction held 12 bases outside the gene matches. The CDR3 is 15 amino acids. The CDR3 DNA reads as TGTGCCATCGGTTCGGGACAGGGTAAAGGGTCACCCCTCCACTTT. Residues: CAIGSGQGKGSPLHF.

V gene TRBV20-1 combines with J gene TRBJ1-1, with a tentative D call TRBD1 (6 bases). V gave up 4 bases and J gave up 4 bases, with 13 bases separating them. The germline V gene encodes CDR1 DFQATT and CDR2 SNEGSKA (reference sequence). The CDR3 is 13 residues long. The CDR3 DNA is TGCAGTGCTACCACAGGGTCGGGCACTGAAGCTTTCTTT. This encodes CSATTGSGTEAFF.

With respect to this clonotype: This may come from a read error, since a much larger clone is one base off. The V gene is TRBV24-1, the J gene TRBJ2-5, with D unclear. This CDR3 has 15 amino acids. The germline V gene has CDR1 KGHDR and CDR2 SFDVKD. The CDR3 DNA sequence: TGTGCCAGCAGCTCCGTTGCCCGAGACCAAGAGGCCCAGTACTTC. Translating it yields CASSSVARDQEAQYF.

This clonotype was observed many times. The chain has TRBV12-3 or TRBV12-4 and TRBJ1-2; a possible D gene is TRBD1 (5 bases). The CDR3 consists of 12 residues. V lost 6 bases to trimming and J lost 8 bases, with 13 bases between them. The CDR3 here is CASRMGGAGYTF. The DNA for the CDR3 is TGTGCCAGCAGGATGGGGGGAGCGGGCTACACCTTC.

This clonotype was seen ten or more times. The chain combines TRBV20-1 with TRBJ2-5, with TRBD1 as a possible D gene (7 bases). The V and J ends lost 3 bases and 9 bases respectively, with 11 bases between them. The germline V gene encodes CDR1 DFQATT and CDR2 SNEGSKA (reference sequence). The CDR3 covers 11 residues. The CDR3, as DNA: TGCAGTGCTAGGCGGGACAGAGCCCAGTACTTC. Protein sequence: CSARRDRAQYF.

Only a few counts were recorded for this clonotype. This rearrangement joins TRBV13 to TRBJ1-3, with 7 bases identical to TRBD1. Germline V gene sequence: CDR1 PRHDT, CDR2 FYEKMQ (reference sequence). The V gene end was trimmed by 4 bases and the J gene end by 6 bases; junction bases not matched to a gene: 6. CDR3 length: 14 amino acids. CDR3 residues: CASSYRDSKNTIYF. CDR3 in DNA: TGTGCCAGCAGCTACCGGGACAGTAAAAACACCATATATTTT.

This chain links TRBV7-9 with TRBJ2-2; a possible D gene is TRBD1 (6 bases). The V and J ends lost 4 bases and 7 bases respectively, with 16 bases between them. The germline V gene encodes CDR1 SEHNR and CDR2 FQNEAQ (reference sequence). The CDR3 covers 15 residues. The CDR3 protein is CASSSGTPRGGELFF. CDR3 DNA: TGTGCCAGCAGCTCCGGGACACCCCGGGGCGGGGAGCTGTTTTTT.

This clonotype occurred a few times. Here the CDR3 reads CSARQGENQPQHF. CDR3 in DNA: TGCAGCGCTAGACAGGGTGAGAATCAGCCCCAGCATTTT. The chain links TRBV29-1 to TRBJ1-5; 7 bases match TRBD1. The CDR3 consists of 13 residues. Losses at the gene ends were 7 bases for V and 4 bases for J; bases not matched to a gene: 7. The V gene's germline CDR1 is SQVTM and CDR2 ANQGSEA.